This section outlines one TCR beta chain sequence together with its context. In this sample, this clone turned up once. What this receptor recognizes is not known. No base quality information exists; no much larger clone differs at one position. According to the germline V gene, CDR1 reads KGHSH and CDR2 reads LQKENI. V is pared back by 2 bases and J by 8 bases, with 9 bases lying between the germline termini. From the cysteine through the phenylalanine, the CDR3 covers 12 amino acids. Just CDR3 DNA is preserved here, 36 bases in frame from base 1. This sample is drawn from a study of cytomegalovirus exposure and HLA in healthy donors (dated by TCRdb to 2017 to 2019). Describing the broader study: According to an earlier analysis of a few hundred of the donors, about 179 million T cells yielded 117 million unique TCR beta sequences and approximately 300 Gb of sequence data. An early release that covered roughly 600 HLA-typed donors contained approximately 320 gigabases of sequencing data and tens of millions of unique TCR sequences. The aim of the study was to test whether cataloging public T cell receptors could identify signatures of past pathogen exposure. Of the approximately 370 genotyped donors, 65% to 90% were placed in the genetic ancestry cluster associated with self-reported Caucasian donors. Typing coverage differed by locus: A, B, C, DRB1 and DQB1 were typed in about 620-630 donors, DQA1 in 500 to 550, DPA1 in around 580, and DPB1 in 472. Using immunosequencing, the study profiled T cell repertoires from 500 to 800 subjects and related those repertoires to cytomegalovirus serostatus. To decide whether each TCR beta V gene segment behaved as functional or pseudogenic, an earlier analysis of over 500 of the donors relied on high-throughput TCR beta sequencing. A later genetic analysis used genome-wide SNP genotypes for about 65% of the 666 donors, treating that subset as a discovery cohort. To study patterns of TCR occurrence, a later analysis re-analyzed previously published TCR beta repertoires from around 700 donors and added high-resolution HLA genotyping. To predict cytomegalovirus infection status, the study combined high-throughput TCR immunosequencing, statistical association of individual TCRs with disease status, and machine learning. In addition to the first cohort of 500 to 850 subjects, a separate validation cohort of 100 to 150 different subjects was used. Both class I and class II loci were covered by HLA typing, at four-digit resolution. All discovery cohort repertoires had been generated on a single sequencing platform. Rather than drawing on any new phenotypic data, the later analysis identified candidate immune exposures from TCR beta sequences and the way those sequences occurred across donors. On average, around 200,000 unique TCR beta nucleotide sequences were sequenced per donor among a few hundred genotyped donors of the cohort, with roughly 19% of those sequences being non-productive. Roughly five DR-DQ haplotypes were handled as single units for association and clustering, since linkage in the cohort was strong. Donor age, sex, ethnicity and CMV serostatus were compiled together with the repertoire data.

In total, around 600 healthy bone marrow donors made up the cohort. At the time of sampling, every cohort member was nominally healthy, though immune exposures that went unrecorded were likely present. The donor was CMV seronegative and was included in the group of around 320 seronegative cohort members. A peripheral blood sample was provided by each donor, and peripheral blood mononuclear cells were used for TCR beta sequencing. The Qiagen DNeasy Blood Extraction Kit was used to extract genomic DNA from the blood cell samples. The study at large found these results: A total of about 180 TCR beta chains were listed by the study as associated with cytomegalovirus. Strong co-occurrence of HLA alleles, especially DR and DQ, made assigning TCR associations to individual alleles difficult. HLA typing was unavailable for some donors at each locus, so association tests used only the typed subset. Broadly in line with IMGT annotations, most TCR beta V segments showed up in productive rearrangements about 87% or about 30% of the time in an earlier analysis of 587 of the donors. A few of the identified cytomegalovirus-associated TCR beta chains were confirmed in vitro to be specific for cytomegalovirus antigens. Most CMV-associated TCR beta chains appeared to be HLA-restricted in a later analysis, and the HLA associations seemed to be driven largely by CMV exposure. In a later analysis, HLA-associated TCR beta chains were found to be more clonally expanded and to have lower generation probabilities than equally common non-associated chains. According to a later genetic analysis, donors in an Asian-associated ancestry cluster had fewer N-insertions in productive TCRs than the approximately 690-donor mean. Presence/absence analyses assumed roughly uniform sequencing depth across donors, an assumption that may not hold. While some public TCRs were present in many individuals, most TCR sequences turned up only very rarely across donors. According to a later analysis, TCR association rates differed among HLA loci, with DRB1 alleles showing the most associated TCRs and HLA-C alleles showing the fewest. The only immune exposure information available for the cohort was CMV serostatus. The sequencing pipeline was judged likely to have produced a cluster of highly shared sequence variants as a technical artifact. At a false discovery rate of 0.05, a later analysis linked under 20,000 TCR beta sequences to specific HLA alleles. V-gene and J-gene trimming of TCR beta chains was associated with a missense DCLRE1C variant in a later genetic analysis, and the association was replicated in an independent cohort. A further reported finding was that TCR beta sequences accurately predicted the HLA-A and HLA-B alleles for most subjects in the first cohort. In a later analysis, several top co-occurrence clusters were reported to appear linked to parvovirus B19, influenza, CMV and Epstein-Barr virus. According to the authors, the approach could potentially be generalized to other disease states and immunological phenotypes. Correlated functional status among segregating V segments might reflect linkage disequilibrium, but an unknown experimental factor could not be ruled out. Some IMGT-functional V segments, including TRBV6-2 and TRBV6-3, could not be distinguished by the 87-base-pair reads and were therefore excluded. In both the original and validation cohorts, the classifier was reported to diagnose cytomegalovirus status with high specificity and sensitivity. Only TCR beta chains were sequenced in this cohort, and the absence of alpha or paired-chain data limited detectable features. About 15 rarely observed V segments, including chromosome 9 orphons, were excluded from the earlier analysis of about 610 of the donors because counts were too low.

The method was the immunoSEQ multiplex PCR assay. A mixture of 60 forward primers for TCR Vbeta segments and 13 reverse primers for TCR Jbeta segments was used in the multiplex PCR. Amplification of the CDR3 region of rearranged TCR beta genes was performed with a multiplex PCR assay on genomic DNA. The Illumina HiSeq System was used to sequence the amplified TCR beta libraries as 87-base-pair reads. The original methods were these. In a later analysis, 80 million or so unique TCR beta chains were counted across the roughly 670 repertoires, and roughly 11 million of these chains were shared by at least two donors. A nearest-neighbor algorithm error-corrected the raw reads and collapsed the reads into unique sequences, merging closely related sequences to remove PCR and sequencing errors. Alignment of CDR3 sequences to IMGT reference sequences was used to assign V, D and J gene segments. Each retained sequence needed at least a six-nucleotide match to both a V gene segment and a J gene segment. A rearrangement was called productive if the CDR3 had no stop codons and remained in frame with V and J, and every other rearrangement was called non-productive. CDR3 was defined by IMGT convention, running from the second conserved V-encoded cysteine to the conserved J-encoded phenylalanine. The earlier analysis of roughly 590 of the donors excluded sequences that lacked an unambiguous match to a single V gene segment. In an earlier analysis of around 590 of the donors, a V segment was called functional when productive rearrangements were above 56.7%, and segregating when the standard deviation between donors exceeded 5%. To diagnose cytomegalovirus status from the catalog of TCR beta chain sequences, a statistical classification framework was built. In a later analysis, V and J genes were assigned by comparing TCR nucleotide sequences against IMGT/GENE-DB human TR gene sequences. In a later analysis, CDR3 sequences and most-parsimonious VDJ recombination scenarios were assigned using the TCRdist pipeline. A later analysis defined each TCR beta chain by its CDR3 amino acid sequence plus V-gene family, and excluded reads lacking a unique V-gene family. In a later analysis, around 650 highly shared, low-generation-probability nucleotide sequences were removed to address suspected cross-contamination and a sequencing artifact. For each public chain, a later analysis derived a clonal expansion index from normalized ranks of inferred template counts within each repertoire. In a later analysis, generation probabilities were computed with a VDJ recombination model fitted to out-of-frame rearrangements, and the resulting probabilities were checked against IGoR. In a later analysis, TCR-TCR, TCR-HLA and TCR-CMV co-occurrence was scored with hypergeometric tests, and a repertoire-size bias correction was applied to TCR pairs. To estimate false discovery rates, a later analysis permuted the HLA or CMV assignments 20 times. In a later analysis, co-occurring TCRs were grouped with DBSCAN, and TCRdist sequence similarity was added when clustering was performed within HLA-allele-positive subsets. Repertoires with fewer than 30,000 or more than 120,000 public chains were left out of co-occurrence clustering, as were four to six repertoires with anomalous nucleotide sharing. TCRdb holds this immuneACCESS table with in-frame rearrangements only. Some clones are missing; in checked studies, unresolved V genes explain under half, and the rest has no known cause. The DNA was the basis for D and trimming; V, J and clone size are from that table. The sample table shows about 170,000 clones, and roughly 80% are seen once. The ten most abundant clones make up 0.77% of the sample.

This receptor was taken from a woman younger than 35 in good health and CMV-seronegative. The chain uses TRBV18 and TRBJ1-2, with the D gene not confidently named. The sample consisted of PBMCs. DNA sequence: TGTGCCAGCTCACCAATCCCGGGGGGCTACACCTTC. This yields the protein CASSPIPGGYTF.